This TCR beta chain was found in a study of regulatory T cells in long-lasting Graves disease. General observations from the study: Thyroid tissue went unstudied; only peripheral blood was examined. Fewer public clonotypes were shared by new patients (around 1,000) than by persistent patients (2,741).

Time point denoted: newly diagnosed GD, antithyroid drugs for less than 3 months. RNA from PBMCs was the source of the TCR library. Construction of the TCR beta libraries employed iRepertoire HTBI primers in conjunction with Arm-PCR of CDR3 regions. TCRdb reprocessed the multiplex PCR reads with MiXCR, giving one entry per CDR3 protein. The sample comprises 200,000 to 300,000 distinct CDR3 sequences, 20% of which are singletons, and around 13% rests with the top ten. This clonotype has at least ten counts. The antigen is not known. Germline CDR1 is MNHNS and CDR2 is SASEGT. Trimming at V came to 5 bases and at J to 3 bases, leaving 10 bases not matched to a gene. The CDR3 extends over 17 amino acids.

This specimen consisted of peripheral blood mononuclear cells (PBMCs), obtained at new diagnosis, from a patient treated with antithyroid drugs. This TCR came from a female donor with Graves disease. The chain uses TRBV6-1 and TRBJ2-7, with TRBD2 identical over 13 bases. Here the CDR3 reads CASSTGTSGTSGYEQYF. DNA of the CDR3: TGTGCCAGCAGTACCGGGACTAGCGGGACGTCTGGCTACGAGCAGTACTTC.